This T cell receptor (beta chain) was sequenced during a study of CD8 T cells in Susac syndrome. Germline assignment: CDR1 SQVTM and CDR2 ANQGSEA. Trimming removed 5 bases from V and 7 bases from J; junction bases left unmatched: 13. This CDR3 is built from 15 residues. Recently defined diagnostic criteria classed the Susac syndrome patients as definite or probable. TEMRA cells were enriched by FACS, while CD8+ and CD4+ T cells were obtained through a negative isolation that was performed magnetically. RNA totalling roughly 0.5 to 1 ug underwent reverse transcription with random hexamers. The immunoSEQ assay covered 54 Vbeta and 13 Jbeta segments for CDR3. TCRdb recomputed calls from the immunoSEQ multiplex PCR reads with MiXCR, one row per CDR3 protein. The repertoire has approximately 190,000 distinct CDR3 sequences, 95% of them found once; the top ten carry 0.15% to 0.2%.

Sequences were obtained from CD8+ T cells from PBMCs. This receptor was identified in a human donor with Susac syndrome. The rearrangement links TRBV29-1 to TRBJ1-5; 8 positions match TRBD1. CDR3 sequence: CSVRIGTGGKQPQHF. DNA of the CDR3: TGCAGCGTTCGAATCGGGACAGGAGGTAAACAGCCCCAGCATTTT.